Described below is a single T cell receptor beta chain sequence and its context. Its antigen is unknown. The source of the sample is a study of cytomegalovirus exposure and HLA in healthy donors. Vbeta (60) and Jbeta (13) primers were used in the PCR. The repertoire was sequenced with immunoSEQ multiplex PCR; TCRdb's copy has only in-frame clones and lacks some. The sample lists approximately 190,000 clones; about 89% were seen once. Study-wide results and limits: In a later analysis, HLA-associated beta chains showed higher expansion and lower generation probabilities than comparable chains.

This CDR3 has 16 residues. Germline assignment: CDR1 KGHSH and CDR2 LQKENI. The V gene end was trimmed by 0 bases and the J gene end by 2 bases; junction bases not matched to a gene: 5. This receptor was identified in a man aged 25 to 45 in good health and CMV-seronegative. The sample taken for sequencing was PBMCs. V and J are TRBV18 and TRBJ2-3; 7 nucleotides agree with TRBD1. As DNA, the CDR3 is TGTGCCAGCTCACCACCGAGGGACAGCTTCACAGATACGCAGTATTTT. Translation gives CASSPPRDSFTDTQYF.